These 32 T cell receptor beta chains came from one sample sequenced in a study of glioma-infiltrating T cells. The iRepertoire nested amplicon-rescue multiplex PCR amplified TCR alpha and beta CDR3s from RNA. MiXCR, run by TCRdb on the multiplex PCR reads, gives a single entry per CDR3 protein. The table has fewer than 200,000 distinct CDR3 sequences, about 40% seen once. Sequencing used glioma tissue, nonneoplastic brain tissue, or PBMCs (not recorded which). These receptors were collected from a human donor with low-grade glioma or glioblastoma, undergoing nonglioma brain surgery, or in good health (not recorded which).

This clonotype showed up many times. CDR3 coding DNA: TGCAGTGCTAGACCCTTGACTGGCCGGGAGGACAATGAGCAGTTCTTC. This codes for CSARPLTGREDNEQFF. This chain links TRBV20-1 with TRBJ2-1; TRBD2 agrees at 7 bases. The CDR3 totals 16 residues. The V and J ends lost 2 bases and 5 bases, in that order; junction bases with no gene match: 12. The germline gives CDR1 DFQATT, CDR2 SNEGSKA (reference sequence).

As to this clonotype: The missing conserved phenylalanine or tryptophan at the end of this CDR3 makes a read error likely. V usage is TRBV28 and J usage is TRBJ2-1; 7 nucleotides match TRBD2. CDR1 is MDHEN and CDR2 is SYDVKM in the germline V gene. This CDR3 has 17 residues. CDR3: CASSFLGTILGYNEQFS. DNA of the CDR3: TGCGCCAGCAGTTTCCTTGGGACTATCTTGGGTTACAATGAGCAGTTCTCC.

V usage is TRBV7-9 and J usage is TRBJ2-3; a possible D gene is TRBD1 (6 bases). V was trimmed by 4 bases and J by 0 bases, leaving 14 bases between them. Germline V lookup: CDR1 SEHNR, CDR2 FQNEAQ (reference sequence). CDR3 size: 16 residues. In DNA form, the CDR3 reads TGTGCCAGCAGCTGGGGACAAACGCTTAGCACAGATACGCAGTATTTT. Translating gives CASSWGQTLSTDTQYF. Variable domain in full (rest from reference TRBV7-9 and TRBJ2-3): DTGVSQNPRHKITKRGQNVTFRCDPISEHNRLYWYRQTLGQGPEFLTYFQNEAQLEKSRLLSDRFSAERPKGSFSTLEIQRTEQGDSAMYLCASSWGQTLSTDTQYFGPGTRLTVL.

The sample holds many counts of this clonotype. The chain couples TRBV27 to TRBJ2-3, with 9 bases that match TRBD2. Germline V gene data show CDR1 as MNHEY and CDR2 as SMNVEV (reference sequence). The CDR3 loop spans 16 amino acids. Trimming cost V 6 bases and J 3 bases; bases outside gene matches: 10. CDR3 loop: CASREHSGSGTDTQYF. CDR3 coding DNA: TGTGCCAGCAGGGAACATAGCGGGAGTGGGACAGATACGCAGTATTTT.

This clonotype was found many times. The V call is TRBV5-4, the J call TRBJ2-3; 8 positions match TRBD2. V shed 4 bases, J shed 5 bases, and the junction held 6 bases outside the gene matches. Looked up from germline, CDR1 is SGHNT and CDR2 is YYREEE (reference sequence). The CDR3 sequence is 14 residues long. This CDR3 reads CASSPAGDLDTQYF. The CDR3 DNA reads TGTGCCAGCAGCCCAGCGGGAGACCTAGATACGCAGTATTTT.

Concerning this clonotype itself: Since a much larger clone is just one base distant, this may be a read error. The chain recombines TRBV4-2 with TRBJ2-3; D is unresolved. Per the germline V gene, CDR1 is LGHNA and CDR2 is YNFKEQ. The CDR3 spans 15 residues. Trimming shortened V by 0 bases and J by 6 bases, and 13 bases separated the two germline ends. The CDR3 loop is CASSQDGKTRDTQYF. CDR3 sequence (DNA): TGTGCCAGCAGCCAAGATGGAAAGACCAGGGATACGCAGTATTTT.

Notes on this clonotype: A much larger clone is a single base away; this may be a read error. V gene TRBV28 combines with J gene TRBJ1-5; D perhaps matches TRBD1 (6 bases). Germline V gene data show CDR1 as MDHEN and CDR2 as SYDVKM. V was shortened by 3 bases and J by 4 bases, with 10 bases between the two germline ends. This CDR3 is 14 amino acids long. CDR3 DNA sequence: TGTGCCAGCAGTTTTACGGGGACAAATCAGCCCCAGCATTTT. It yields the protein CASSFTGTNQPQHF.

The CDR3 region has the DNA TGTGCCAGCTCCCGGGCACTGGGGACAGCGGCAGAAGAGACCCAGTACTTC. Its protein is CASSRALGTAAEETQYF. The chain links TRBV18 to TRBJ2-5, with 7 bases lining up with TRBD1. This CDR3 is 17 amino acids long. With V trimmed by 6 bases and J by 3 bases, 16 bases remained unmatched. Germline V gene sequence: CDR1 KGHSH, CDR2 LQKENI.

The V call is TRBV2, the J call TRBJ2-1; TRBD2 matches 9 bases. The CDR3 has 14 amino acids. Trimming at V came to 7 bases and at J to 7 bases, leaving 8 bases not matched to a gene. Germline CDR1 SNHLY, CDR2 FYNNEI. CDR3 nucleotides: TGTGCCAGCACTTGGGGTAGCGGGAGTAATGAGCAGTTCTTC. It yields the protein CASTWGSGSNEQFF.

The table lists this clonotype with many counts. The CDR3 DNA sequence: TGCAGTGCTGAGACAGGGTATGGAAACACCATATATTTT. This codes for CSAETGYGNTIYF. This chain links TRBV20-1 with TRBJ1-3, with 7 bases lining up with TRBD1. V shed 5 bases, J shed 3 bases, and the junction held 4 bases outside the gene matches. Germline V lookup: CDR1 DFQATT, CDR2 SNEGSKA (reference sequence). This CDR3 is 13 amino acids long.

This clonotype has only a few counts. The CDR3 region is CASSLARGADTQYF. As DNA, the CDR3 is TGTGCCAGCAGCTTAGCCCGGGGGGCGGATACGCAGTATTTT. V is TRBV11-3 and J is TRBJ2-3; D is perhaps TRBD2 (7 bases). Germline-derived CDR1 and CDR2 are SGHNT and YENEEA. Trimming left V 1 base short and J 6 bases short, with 11 bases between. The CDR3 is 14 residues long.

This clonotype has a count of ten or more. The V call is TRBV2, the J call TRBJ1-1, with no clear D. CDR1 and CDR2 (germline): SNHLY, FYNNEI. Trimming cost V 3 bases and J 5 bases, with 4 bases left between them. The CDR3 loop spans 11 amino acids. The CDR3 loop is CASSEFTEAFF. CDR3 bases: TGTGCCAGCAGTGAGTTTACTGAAGCTTTCTTT.

This clonotype came up a few times. The chain links TRBV7-9 to TRBJ2-2, with D uncertain. Trimming cost V 5 bases and J 6 bases, with 10 bases left between them. Germline-derived CDR1 and CDR2 are SEHNR and FQNEAQ (reference sequence). CDR3 size: 13 residues. This chain's CDR3 is CASSPLTPGELFF. In nucleotides, the CDR3 is TGTGCCAGCAGCCCCCTTACCCCCGGGGAGCTGTTTTTT.

This clonotype was seen a handful of times. The chain uses TRBV25-1 and TRBJ2-5; D might be TRBD2 (6 bases). The CDR3 totals 15 residues. Trimming removed 3 bases from V and 7 bases from J, with 18 bases in between. The germline gives CDR1 MGHDK, CDR2 SYGVNS. The CDR3 sequence is CASSETGTGLPTQYF. CDR3 sequence (DNA): TGTGCCAGCAGTGAGACCGGGACTGGCCTTCCGACCCAGTACTTC. The whole variable domain, filled in from reference TRBV25-1 and TRBJ2-5, reads EADIYQTPRYLVIGTGKKITLECSQTMGHDKMYWYQQDPGMELHLIHYSYGVNSTEKGDLSSESTVSRIRTEHFPLTLESARPSHTSQYLCASSETGTGLPTQYFGPGTRLLVL.

The table lists this clonotype with a few counts. V gene TRBV5-4 combines with J gene TRBJ2-5, with 10 bases identical to TRBD2. V shed 4 bases, J shed 4 bases, and the junction held 1 base outside the gene matches. CDR3 length equals 13 residues. Germline loops: CDR1 SGHNT, CDR2 YYREEE (reference sequence). The CDR3 nucleotides read TGTGCCAGCAGCACTAGCGGGACAGAGACCCAGTACTTC. Its translation is CASSTSGTETQYF.

Regarding this clonotype: Just one base apart from a much larger clone, this may be a read error. J is TRBJ1-1 and V is TRBV28; D gene unclear. The germline CDR1 and CDR2 sequences are MDHEN and SYDVKM. V lost 7 bases, J lost 1 base, and 10 bases lay in between. This CDR3 is 13 amino acids long. CDR3: CASTPHKNTEAFF. CDR3 DNA sequence: TGTGCCAGCACGCCGCACAAGAACACTGAAGCTTTCTTT.

This chain uses TRBV5-4 with TRBJ2-1; D is perhaps TRBD1 (6 bases). The CDR3 extends over 16 amino acids. Deletions cut 4 bases from V and 11 bases from J, with 25 bases between. Germline CDR1 is SGHNT and CDR2 is YYREEE (reference sequence). The CDR3 here is CASSKQAGLSGDKQFF. The CDR3, as DNA: TGTGCCAGCAGCAAGCAAGCTGGACTTTCAGGGGATAAGCAGTTCTTC.

The table lists this clonotype with a count of one. An end of the junction differs from the germline gene, which may be a read error. The V and J genes are TRBV7-6 and TRBJ1-5; unclear D gene. This CDR3 has 14 amino acids. Germline V gene sequence: CDR1 SGHVS, CDR2 FNYEAQ. The CDR3 loop reads CANSLKGSNQPQHF. The CDR3 nucleotides are TGTGCCAACAGCTTAAAGGGTAGCAATCAGCCCCAGCATTTT.

This clonotype was counted ten times or more. The chain carries TRBV6-1 and TRBJ2-1; D is unresolved. The CDR3 spans 15 residues. Germline CDR1 is MNHNS and CDR2 is SASEGT. The V and J ends lost 8 bases and 7 bases respectively, with 21 bases between them. CDR3 DNA sequence: TGTGCCAGCGAGGTTCGGAGAACGTCCCTGAATGAGCAGTTCTTC. Amino acids: CASEVRRTSLNEQFF.

Comment on this clonotype: A clone one base away is much larger, so this may be a read error. The chain recombines TRBV20-1 with TRBJ1-6, with D maybe TRBD1 (5 bases). This CDR3 spans 16 amino acids. With 0 bases removed from V and 6 bases from J, the gap between germline ends came to 15 bases. Germline V gene lookup returns CDR1 DFQATT and CDR2 SNEGSKA (reference sequence). The CDR3: CSARDGAVGVNSPLHF. The CDR3 region has the DNA TGCAGTGCTAGAGATGGGGCCGTAGGAGTTAATTCACCCCTCCACTTT.

V usage is TRBV5-1 and J usage is TRBJ2-4, with D possibly being TRBD2 (5 bases). Trimming took 6 bases from V and 5 from J, leaving 15 bases between them. Germline loops: CDR1 SGHRS, CDR2 YFSETQ. The CDR3 is 14 amino acids. In DNA form, the CDR3 reads TGCGCCAGCACCTTAGCGTCTGGGGAAAACATTCAGTACTTC. Its translation is CASTLASGENIQYF. Using reference TRBV5-1 and TRBJ2-4 for the parts outside the CDR3, the full variable domain is KAGVTQTPRYLIKTRGQQVTLSCSPISGHRSVSWYQQTPGQGLQFLFEYFSETQRNKGNFPGRFSGRQFSNSRSEMNVSTLELGDSALYLCASTLASGENIQYFGAGTRLSVL.

This CDR3 is CASSEFKGPYEQYF. The CDR3 DNA is TGTGCCAGCAGTGAGTTTAAGGGTCCCTACGAGCAGTACTTC. This chain connects TRBV2 to TRBJ2-7; D gene unclear. Germline V gene data show CDR1 as SNHLY and CDR2 as FYNNEI. V was cut by 3 bases and J by 2 bases, with 11 bases left in between. CDR3 length equals 14 residues. The entire variable domain, with the rest obtained from reference TRBV2 and TRBJ2-7, is as follows: EPEVTQTPSHQVTQMGQEVILRCVPISNHLYFYWYRQILGQKVEFLVSFYNNEISEKSEIFDDQFSVERPDGSNFTLKIRSTKLEDSAMYFCASSEFKGPYEQYFGPGTRLTVT.

This clonotype came up many times. The genes are TRBV20-1 and TRBJ2-7, with no clear D. V was shortened by 4 bases and J by 5 bases, with 12 bases between the two germline ends. Germline V gene sequence: CDR1 DFQATT, CDR2 SNEGSKA (reference sequence). The CDR3 runs to 12 residues. The chain's CDR3 is CSATISGDEQYF. CDR3 DNA sequence: TGCAGTGCTACTATTTCGGGCGACGAGCAGTACTTC.

This chain joins TRBV2 and TRBJ2-2, with a tentative D call TRBD2 (6 bases). CDR1 and CDR2 (germline): SNHLY, FYNNEI. The CDR3 covers 15 residues. V was cut by 7 bases and J by 1 base, with 13 bases left in between. CDR3 in DNA: TGTGCCAGCACCCTGGGACTGATGAACACCGGGGAGCTGTTTTTT. This gives the protein CASTLGLMNTGELFF.

This clonotype was found many times. This chain uses TRBV28 with TRBJ2-1, with 14 nucleotides matching TRBD2. Germline CDR1 reads MDHEN; CDR2 reads SYDVKM. The J segment lost 8 bases and the V segment lost 6 bases, leaving 12 bases of the junction unmatched. The CDR3 covers 17 residues. CDR3 sequence: CASRLPGLAGDGYEQFF. The CDR3 DNA follows: TGTGCCAGCAGACTCCCGGGACTAGCGGGAGATGGGTATGAGCAGTTCTTC. The full variable domain, with the rest looked up from reference TRBV28 and TRBJ2-1, is DVKVTQSSRYLVKRTGEKVFLECVQDMDHENMFWYRQDPGLGLRLIYFSYDVKMKEKGDIPEGYSVSREKKERFSLILESASTNQTSMYLCASRLPGLAGDGYEQFFGPGTRLTVL.

CDR3 nucleotide sequence: TGTGCCAGAAGGATGGCGCCGACTAGCACAGATACGCAGTATTTT. Translating gives CARRMAPTSTDTQYF. V usage is TRBV2 and J usage is TRBJ2-3; D is undetermined. The germline V and J ends were trimmed by 9 bases and 0 bases, with 16 bases remaining between them. The CDR3 has 15 residues. The germline V gene has CDR1 SNHLY and CDR2 FYNNEI.

This clonotype was seen many times. The chain combines TRBV28 with TRBJ1-4; possible D gene TRBD1, 6 bases. The V end was cut by 5 bases, the J end by 8 bases, with 12 bases between. In germline, CDR1 is MDHEN, CDR2 SYDVKM. The CDR3 totals 13 residues. CDR3 bases: TGTGCCAGCAGTCTAGGGGGAGGGGAAAAACTGTTTTTT. Translating it yields CASSLGGGEKLFF. The variable domain in full, with the rest retrieved from reference TRBV28 and TRBJ1-4, is DVKVTQSSRYLVKRTGEKVFLECVQDMDHENMFWYRQDPGLGLRLIYFSYDVKMKEKGDIPEGYSVSREKKERFSLILESASTNQTSMYLCASSLGGGEKLFFGSGTQLSVL.

V gene TRBV19 combines with J gene TRBJ2-3; 8 nucleotides agree with TRBD1. The ends lost 6 bases at V and 1 base at J; junction bases unmatched: 6. The V gene's germline CDR1 is LNHDA and CDR2 SQIVND (reference sequence). This CDR3 has 15 amino acids. The CDR3 protein is CASRDAGQGTDTQYF. The CDR3 nucleotides read TGTGCCAGTAGAGACGCGGGACAGGGCACAGATACGCAGTATTTT. Combining the CDR3 with reference TRBV19 and TRBJ2-3 gives the whole variable domain DGGITQSPKYLFRKEGQNVTLSCEQNLNHDAMYWYRQDPGQGLRLIYYSQIVNDFQKGDIAEGYSVSREKKESFPLTVTSAQKNPTAFYLCASRDAGQGTDTQYFGPGTRLTVL.

This clonotype was counted many times. The chain links TRBV20-1 to TRBJ2-3; D unresolved. V was pared by 6 bases and J by 1 base, with 5 bases between. Germline V gene sequence: CDR1 DFQATT, CDR2 SNEGSKA (reference sequence). The CDR3 consists of 11 residues. In DNA, the CDR3 is TGCAGTGCAGTAGGCACAGATACGCAGTATTTT. It encodes CSAVGTDTQYF.

Note on this clonotype: This may come from a read error, since a much larger clone is one base off. The rearrangement links TRBV6-1 to TRBJ2-1; D gene unclear. The V gene lost 1 base and the J gene lost 3 bases, with 16 bases spanning the gap. The germline CDR1 and CDR2 sequences are MNHNS and SASEGT. This CDR3 spans 17 amino acids. CDR3 bases: TGTGCCAGCAGTGAAGAATATGGACCTAGTTTCTACAATGAGCAGTTCTTC. This translates into CASSEEYGPSFYNEQFF.

In regard to this clonotype: A much larger clone differs by one base, so this may be a read error. The rearrangement joins TRBV3-1 to TRBJ1-5, with no clear D. Germline V gene data show CDR1 as LGHDT and CDR2 as YNNKEL (reference sequence). CDR3 length: 14 amino acids. CDR3 nucleotides: TGTGCCAGCAGCCGCGACATCAGCAATCAGCCCAAGCATTTT. It specifies CASSRDISNQPKHF.

Worth noting for this clonotype: A much larger clone is a single base away; this may be a read error. The rearrangement links TRBV6-1 to TRBJ2-1; D is unclear. Germline V gene sequence: CDR1 MNHNS, CDR2 SASEGT. This CDR3 has 16 amino acids. Written as DNA, the CDR3 is TGTGCCAGCAGTGAACTTCCCGAAAGCTCCTACAATGAGGAGTTCTTC. This codes for CASSELPESSYNEEFF.